The TCR beta chain described here comes from a study of regulatory T cells in long-lasting Graves disease. Study-level information: Patients met the persistent Graves' disease definition after over 5 years of antithyroid drugs with positive TSH receptor antibodies.

Per the germline V gene, CDR1 is SGHRS and CDR2 is YFSETQ. Trimming cost V 4 bases and J 5 bases, with 17 bases left between them. The CDR3 loop spans 15 amino acids. With iRepertoire HTBI primers and Arm-PCR of CDR3 regions, TCR beta libraries were built. A single record per CDR3 protein comes from TCRdb applying MiXCR to the multiplex PCR reads. In the table there are about 430,000 distinct CDR3 sequences, roughly 21% of which are singletons. This sample's time point: persistent/refractory GD, antithyroid drugs over 5 years with positive TRAb. Making the TCR library involved RNA that had been extracted from PBMCs. Staff took approximately 10 milliliters of peripheral blood and put it into EDTA tubes.

Sequenced here: peripheral blood mononuclear cells (PBMCs), sampled when the disease was refractory, from a patient treated with antithyroid drugs. The chain uses TRBV5-1 and TRBJ2-3; D could derive from TRBD1 or TRBD2 (6 bases each). The receptor was isolated from a female donor with Graves disease. The chain's CDR3 is CASSPWGDKGDTQYF. The CDR3 coding sequence is TGCGCCAGCAGCCCGTGGGGGGACAAAGGAGATACGCAGTATTTT.